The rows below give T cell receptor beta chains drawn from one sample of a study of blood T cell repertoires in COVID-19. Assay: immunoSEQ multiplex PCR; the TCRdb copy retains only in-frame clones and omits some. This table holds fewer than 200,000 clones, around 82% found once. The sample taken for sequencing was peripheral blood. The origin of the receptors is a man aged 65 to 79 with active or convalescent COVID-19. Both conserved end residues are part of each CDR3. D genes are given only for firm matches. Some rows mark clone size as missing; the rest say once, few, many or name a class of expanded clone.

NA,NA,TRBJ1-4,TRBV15,CATSRAGNEKLFF,TGTGCCACCAGCAGAGCAGGGAATGAAAAACTGTTTTTT
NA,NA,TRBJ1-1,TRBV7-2,CASSLDRNTEAFF,TGTGCCAGCAGCTTGGACAGGAACACTGAAGCTTTCTTT
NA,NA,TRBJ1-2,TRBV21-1,CASSKRGWEVLWNYGYTF,TGTGCCAGCAGCAAAAGGGGCTGGGAAGTACTTTGGAACTATGGCTACACCTTC
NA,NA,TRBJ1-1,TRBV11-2,CASSLVGGTEAFF,TGTGCCAGCAGCTTAGTAGGGGGCACTGAAGCTTTCTTT
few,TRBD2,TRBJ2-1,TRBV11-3,CASSSSGLPYNEQFF,TGTGCCAGCAGCTCCTCGGGACTACCCTACAATGAGCAGTTCTTC
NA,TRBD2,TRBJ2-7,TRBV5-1,CASSSIGTSGSSKQYF,TGCGCCAGCAGCTCAATCGGGACTAGCGGGAGTTCCAAGCAGTACTTC
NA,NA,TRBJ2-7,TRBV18,CASSPKVSGEQYF,TGTGCCAGCTCACCTAAGGTTTCGGGGGAGCAGTACTTC
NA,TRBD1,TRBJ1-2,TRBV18,CASSATGAFGYTF,TGTGCCAGCTCGGCGACAGGGGCGTTCGGCTACACCTTC
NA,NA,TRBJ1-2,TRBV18,CASSPPPRGGGYTF,TGTGCCAGCTCACCACCCCCAAGGGGTGGAGGCTACACCTTC
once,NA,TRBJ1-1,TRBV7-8,CASSLDRARTEAFF,TGTGCCAGCAGCTTAGACAGGGCGAGGACTGAAGCTTTCTTT
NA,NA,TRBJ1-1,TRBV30,CAWSVSGVNTEAFF,TGTGCCTGGAGTGTTTCAGGGGTGAACACTGAAGCTTTCTTT
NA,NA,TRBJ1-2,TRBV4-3,CASSQEGRGGVGYTF,TGCGCCAGCAGCCAAGAGGGGAGGGGTGGGGTTGGCTACACCTTC
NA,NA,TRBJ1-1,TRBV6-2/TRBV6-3,CASSYNPGTEAFF,TGTGCCAGCAGTTACAATCCGGGCACTGAAGCTTTCTTT
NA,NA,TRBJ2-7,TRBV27,CASSSSFAENYEQYF,TGTGCCAGCAGTTCCTCCTTCGCGGAAAACTACGAGCAGTACTTC
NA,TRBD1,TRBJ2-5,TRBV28,CASSARFGTGGETQYF,TGTGCCAGCAGCGCCAGATTCGGGACAGGGGGAGAGACCCAGTACTTC
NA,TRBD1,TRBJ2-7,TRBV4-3,CASSQGGTGGLGQYF,TGCGCCAGCAGCCAAGGCGGGACAGGGGGCTTGGGGCAGTACTTC
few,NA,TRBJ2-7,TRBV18,CASSPNSYEQYF,TGTGCCAGCTCCCCTAACTCCTACGAGCAGTACTTC
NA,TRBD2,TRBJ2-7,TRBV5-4,CASSIGGGLYEQYF,TGTGCCAGCAGCATCGGGGGGGGCCTGTACGAGCAGTACTTC
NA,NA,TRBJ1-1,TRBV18,CASSLFSGTRAFDTEAFF,TGTGCCAGCTCACTCTTCTCCGGGACACGGGCTTTCGACACTGAAGCTTTCTTT
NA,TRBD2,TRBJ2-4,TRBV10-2,CASRGDLGRIQYF,TGCGCCAGCCGCGGGGACCTCGGGAGGATTCAGTACTTC
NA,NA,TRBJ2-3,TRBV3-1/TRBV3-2,CASSPPGGTDTQYF,TGTGCCAGCAGCCCCCCCGGAGGCACAGATACGCAGTATTTT
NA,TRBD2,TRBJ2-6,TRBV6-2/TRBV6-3,CASSPWGGTGANVLTF,TGTGCCAGCAGTCCGTGGGGGGGTACTGGGGCCAACGTCCTGACTTTC
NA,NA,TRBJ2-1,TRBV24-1,CATSDNNEQFF,TGTGCCACCAGTGACAACAATGAGCAGTTCTTC
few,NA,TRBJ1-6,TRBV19,CASSIAQESPLHF,TGTGCCAGTAGTATAGCACAGGAATCACCCCTCCACTTT
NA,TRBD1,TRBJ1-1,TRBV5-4,CASSFAGQGNTEAFF,TGTGCCAGCAGCTTCGCGGGACAGGGGAACACTGAAGCTTTCTTT
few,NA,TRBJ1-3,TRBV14,CASSQAGYYSGNTIYF,TGTGCCAGCAGCCAAGCAGGGTACTACTCTGGAAACACCATATATTTT
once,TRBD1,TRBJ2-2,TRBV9,CASSVVTGGETGELFF,TGTGCCAGCAGCGTAGTCACAGGGGGTGAAACCGGGGAGCTGTTTTTT
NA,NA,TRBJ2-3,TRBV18,CASSPIQAGNTDTQYF,TGTGCCAGCTCACCAATACAGGCGGGGAACACAGATACGCAGTATTTT
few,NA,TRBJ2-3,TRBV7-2,CASSYYGDTQYF,TGTGCCAGCAGCTACTACGGGGATACGCAGTATTTT
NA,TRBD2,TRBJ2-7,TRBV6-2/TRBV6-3,CASSSLAGKIYEQYF,TGTGCCAGCAGTTCATTAGCGGGAAAAATCTACGAGCAGTACTTC
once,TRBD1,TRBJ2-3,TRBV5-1,CASSLGTVYSTDTQYF,TGCGCCAGCAGCTTAGGGACAGTCTATAGCACAGATACGCAGTATTTT
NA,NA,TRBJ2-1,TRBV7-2,CASSFRVGGEQFF,TGTGCCAGCAGCTTTCGGGTGGGGGGTGAGCAGTTCTTC
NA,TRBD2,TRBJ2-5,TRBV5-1,CASSPHSVSSGSGETQYF,TGCGCCAGCAGCCCCCATTCGGTGTCTAGCGGGAGCGGGGAGACCCAGTACTTC
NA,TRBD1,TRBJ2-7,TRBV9,CASSAGQGTYEQYF,TGTGCCAGCAGCGCGGGACAGGGAACTTACGAGCAGTACTTC
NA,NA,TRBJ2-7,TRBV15,CATSRGAGTYEQYF,TGTGCCACCAGCAGAGGGGCCGGGACCTACGAGCAGTACTTC
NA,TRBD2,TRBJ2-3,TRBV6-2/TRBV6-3,CASTPLAGGRRDTQYF,TGTGCCAGCACCCCATTAGCGGGAGGGCGAAGGGATACGCAGTATTTT
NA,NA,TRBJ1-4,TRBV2,CASSAQAGRGEKLFF,TGTGCCAGCAGTGCCCAAGCAGGGAGGGGTGAAAAACTGTTTTTT
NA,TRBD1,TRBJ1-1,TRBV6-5,CASSKTGVNTEAFF,TGTGCCAGCAGTAAGACAGGGGTGAACACTGAAGCTTTCTTT
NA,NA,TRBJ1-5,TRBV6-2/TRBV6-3,CASSYQASNQPQHF,TGTGCCAGCAGTTACCAGGCAAGCAATCAGCCCCAGCATTTT
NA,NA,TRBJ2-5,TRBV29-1,CSVADPTGLYQETQYF,TGCAGCGTTGCCGACCCAACGGGATTGTACCAAGAGACCCAGTACTTC